The clone carrying this T cell receptor (beta chain) was seen more than once but under ten times. Its antigen is unidentified. A TCRbeta library incorporating unique molecular identifiers was prepared. From the PCR reads, TCRdb called clonotypes with MiXCR, one entry per CDR3 protein. The sample includes 700,000 to 850,000 distinct CDR3 sequences, 16% of them seen just once. V dropped 3 bases and J dropped 6 bases, with 15 bases sitting between them. The CDR3 is 15 residues long. This entry comes from a study of T-cell reconstitution after alpha-beta-depleted transplantation in children. The study, taken as a whole, reports: Most T-cell counts and diversity one year after the transplant came from T cells that were newly produced. The origin of high day-60 TCRbeta diversity in some patients lay in surviving recipient T cells and thymic progenitors.

This clonotype originated in a male patient younger than 18 who had a stem cell transplant for acute lymphoblastic leukemia, so the T cells may come from the graft donor. The specimen comprised PBMCs, mostly from graft donor cells, sampled 360 days after TCRalphabeta/CD19-depleted stem cell transplant. This chain links TRBV12-3 or TRBV12-4 with TRBJ2-1, with D perhaps TRBD2 (6 bases). CDR3 coding DNA: TGTGCCAGCAGTTTTAGTGGGACTCGCCCCAATGAGCAGTTCTTC. It is translated as CASSFSGTRPNEQFF.